The 20 T cell receptor beta chains below were found in one sample sequenced in a study of human T cells and chemical hapten exposure. As to time point: pre-sensitization, week 0. Treatment denoted: therapeutic diphenylcyclopropenone sensitization with weekly scalp DPC. One entry per CDR3 protein results from TCRdb running MiXCR on the RACE reads. Here the sample spans about 110,000 distinct CDR3 sequences, more than 10% being singletons. Sequencing used whole blood, obtained in connection with sensitization to the hapten diphenylcyclopropenone (DPC). The receptor source for this set is a woman aged 50 to 60 with alopecia areata. Some clones in this sample may be carry-over from other donors' samples.

This clonotype was picked up many times. The chain has TRBV29-1 and TRBJ2-5, with 10 bases matching TRBD2. CDR3 length: 16 amino acids. The V and J ends lost 7 bases and 1 base, in that order; junction bases with no gene match: 12. Germline CDR1 reads SQVTM; CDR2 reads ANQGSEA. The CDR3 loop is CSALGLAESSQETQYF. The CDR3 region has the DNA TGCAGCGCCCTAGGACTAGCGGAGAGCTCCCAAGAGACCCAGTACTTC.

With respect to this clonotype: One junction end does not reproduce the germline sequence, and a read error may be involved. This chain uses TRBV24-1 with TRBJ2-2, with D tentatively TRBD2 (5 bases). Per the germline V gene, CDR1 is KGHDR and CDR2 is SFDVKD. There are 16 residues in the CDR3. The CDR3 loop is CATSDLRAPNTGELFF. Here the CDR3 DNA reads TGTGCCACCAGTGATTTAAGGGCCCCAAACACCGGGGAACTGTTTTTT.

Concerning this clonotype itself: A single base separates this from a much larger clone, so it may be a read error. The chain links TRBV19 to TRBJ2-2; D unresolved. The CDR3 has 13 amino acids. The germline V gene encodes CDR1 LNHDA and CDR2 SQIVND (reference sequence). CDR3 residues: CTSSLLDTGELFF. For the CDR3, the DNA is TGTACCAGTAGTCTCCTGGACACCGGGGAGCTGTTTTTT.

This clonotype was counted many times. DNA of the CDR3: TGTGCCAGCAGCCATTTTACAGGGAGGCACACTGAAGCTTTCTTT. Its protein is CASSHFTGRHTEAFF. The chain combines TRBV11-2 with TRBJ1-1, with D possibly matching TRBD1 (6 bases). Trimming removed 5 bases at V and 3 bases at J, with 16 bases between. CDR3 length: 15 residues. The germline gives CDR1 SGHAT, CDR2 FQNNGV.

The chain combines TRBV27 with TRBJ2-7; tentative D call: TRBD2 (6 bases). CDR1 is MNHEY, CDR2 SMNVEV, per germline (reference sequence). The CDR3 runs 13 residues. Deletions cut 9 bases from V and 3 bases from J, with 15 bases between. The CDR3 DNA is TGTGCCAGTGCATCGGGACTCCTCTACGAGCAGTACTTC. Translation gives CASASGLLYEQYF.

Details on this clonotype: One junction end disagrees with the germline gene, perhaps due to a read error. This CDR3 reads CASSIQLEAFF. DNA for the CDR3: TGTGCCAGCAGTATACAGCTTGAAGCGTTCTTT. The V gene is TRBV28, the J gene TRBJ1-1; D ambiguous. The CDR3 is made up of 11 amino acids. Germline values: CDR1 MDHEN, CDR2 SYDVKM.

This clonotype was detected ten times or more. The chain employs TRBV29-1 and TRBJ1-2; a possible D gene is TRBD1 (5 bases). The V end was cut by 4 bases, the J end by 4 bases, with 10 bases between. There are 12 residues in the CDR3. Germline V CDR1 and CDR2: SQVTM, ANQGSEA. The CDR3 DNA is TGCAGCGTTGGAGGGGCAATCTATGGCTACACCTTC. This sequence encodes CSVGGAIYGYTF. The variable domain in full, completed from reference TRBV29-1 and TRBJ1-2, reads SAVISQKPSRDICQRGTSLTIQCQVDSQVTMMFWYRQQPGQSLTLIATANQGSEATYESGFVIDKFPISRPNLTFSTLTVSNMSPEDSSIYLCSVGGAIYGYTFGSGTRLTVV.

This clonotype was observed a few times. V gene TRBV12-3 or TRBV12-4 combines with J gene TRBJ1-5; the match to TRBD1 covers 8 bases. The CDR3 contains 15 residues. V shed 6 bases, J shed 3 bases, and the junction held 7 bases outside the gene matches. The CDR3, as DNA: TGTGCCAGCAGCCCGGGACAGGCTGACAATCAGCCCCAGCATTTT. It yields the protein CASSPGQADNQPQHF.

This clonotype was found a few times. The V gene is TRBV4-1, the J gene TRBJ2-5, with D perhaps matching TRBD1 (7 bases). Germline CDR1 and CDR2: MGHRA and YSYEKL. Deletions cut 0 bases from V and 2 bases from J, with 13 bases between. CDR3 length: 16 amino acids. The CDR3 nucleotides read TGCGCCAGCAGCCAAGATGCCAGGGGGGCACAAGAGACCCAGTACTTC. Translation gives CASSQDARGAQETQYF.

This clonotype has more than one count but fewer than ten. V usage is TRBV7-6 and J usage is TRBJ1-1, with 7 bases lining up with TRBD1. In germline, CDR1 is SGHVS, CDR2 FNYEAQ. The CDR3 runs to 14 residues. V gave up 4 bases and J gave up 4 bases; unmatched junction bases: 6. In nucleotides, the CDR3 is TGTGCCAGCAGCTGGGGACAGCCTCTCACTGAAGCTTTCTTT. The encoded protein is CASSWGQPLTEAFF.

This clonotype was seen only a few times. V is TRBV6-1 and J is TRBJ2-1; 9 nucleotides align to TRBD2. Germline V CDR1 and CDR2: MNHNS, SASEGT. This CDR3 contains 14 residues. V shed 6 bases, J shed 3 bases, and the junction held 3 bases outside the gene matches. The CDR3 sequence: CASSQREVYNEQFF. The CDR3 bases are TGTGCCAGCAGCCAGCGGGAGGTCTACAATGAGCAGTTCTTC.

This clonotype was seen ten or more times. This sequence joins TRBV11-1 and TRBJ2-2; 7 bases match TRBD2. CDR1 and CDR2 from the germline V gene are SGHAT and FQDESV (reference sequence). The CDR3 has 13 residues. V was pared by 5 bases and J by 5 bases, with 2 bases of the junction left unmatched. CDR3: CASSGRGTGELFF. The CDR3 nucleotides are TGTGCCAGCAGCGGGAGGGGTACCGGGGAGCTGTTTTTT. Complete variable domain (other parts from reference TRBV11-1 and TRBJ2-2): EAEVAQSPRYKITEKSQAVAFWCDPISGHATLYWYRQILGQGPELLVQFQDESVVDDSQLPKDRFSAERLKGVDSTLKIQPAELGDSAMYLCASSGRGTGELFFGEGSRLTVL.

This chain connects TRBV12-3 or TRBV12-4 to TRBJ2-7; D gene uncertain. Trimming removed 5 bases at V and 4 bases at J, with 27 bases between. CDR3 length: 18 residues. The chain's CDR3 is CASSPRPARVRLRYEQYF. DNA for the CDR3: TGTGCCAGCAGTCCCCGTCCCGCACGGGTGCGGTTGAGGTACGAGCAGTACTTC.

This chain uses TRBV5-5 with TRBJ2-3; no firm D call. CDR3 length equals 12 residues. Per germline, CDR1 SGHKS and CDR2 YYEKEE (reference sequence). Trimming took off 2 bases at V and 6 bases at J, with 7 bases between the two ends. CDR3 nucleotide sequence: TGTGCCAGCAGCTTTATGAGTGATACGCAGTATTTT. Its translation: CASSFMSDTQYF.

This clonotype was seen many times. The chain employs TRBV10-2 and TRBJ1-3; TRBD1 might be the D (5 bases). Germline CDR1 is WSHSY and CDR2 is SAAADI. The CDR3 has 18 residues. Trimming took off 8 bases at V and 0 bases at J, with 23 bases between the two ends. In DNA, the CDR3 is TGCGCCAGCGAGGCCGGGGCTCCAGGAATAATCTCTGGAAACACCATATATTTT. Translation: CASEAGAPGIISGNTIYF.

This rearrangement joins TRBV20-1 to TRBJ2-3; D not certain. The CDR3 runs 13 residues. Germline-derived CDR1 and CDR2 are DFQATT and SNEGSKA (reference sequence). The CDR3 reads CRVGQASTDTQYF. CDR3 sequence (DNA): TGCAGGGTCGGGCAGGCAAGCACAGATACGCAGTATTTT.

This chain uses TRBV5-6 with TRBJ2-3; D is perhaps TRBD1 or TRBD2 (6 bases each). The length of the CDR3 is 20 residues. Germline values: CDR1 SGHDT, CDR2 YYEEEE. V was trimmed by 1 base and J by 2 bases, leaving 26 bases between them. Here the CDR3 reads CASSLPGRGRQRRTTDTQYF. The CDR3, as DNA: TGTGCCAGCAGCTTGCCTGGTCGGGGGCGACAGCGAAGGACCACAGATACGCAGTATTTT.

This sequence joins TRBV9 and TRBJ1-6, with D perhaps TRBD1 (5 bases). CDR1 is SGDLS, CDR2 YYNGEE, per germline. This CDR3 has 13 amino acids. V lost 8 bases and J 7 bases, leaving 13 bases between the germline ends. CDR3 bases: TGTGCCAGTAAGGGGCAGCAAAATTCACCCCTCCACTTT. Its protein is CASKGQQNSPLHF.

This clonotype was counted between two and nine times. The chain recombines TRBV6-2 or TRBV6-3 with TRBJ2-4; 13 bases are a match to TRBD2. Germline trimming cut 6 bases from V and 0 bases from J; bases unmatched to any gene: 8. CDR1 and CDR2 from the germline V gene are MNHEY and SVGEGT. CDR3 length: 18 amino acids. The CDR3 reads CASRTGLAGLLAKNIQYF. DNA for the CDR3: TGTGCCAGCAGGACGGGACTAGCGGGGCTGCTAGCCAAAAACATTCAGTACTTC.

The table lists this clonotype with a few counts. This rearrangement joins TRBV3-1 to TRBJ2-1; tentatively, D is TRBD1 (5 bases). The CDR3 has 15 amino acids. Deletions cut 2 bases from V and 7 bases from J, with 15 bases between. Germline V CDR1 and CDR2: LGHDT, YNNKEL (reference sequence). This CDR3 reads CASSQTYLPGNEQFF. In nucleotides, the CDR3 is TGTGCCAGCAGCCAAACCTATCTCCCAGGGAATGAGCAGTTCTTC.